This entry is about one TCR beta chain. These data originate in a study of blood T cell repertoires in COVID-19. The overall study: The United States, Italy and Spain supplied acute and convalescent COVID-19 samples.

Cohorts were determined from participant-reported clinical history. Two consecutive negative NP/OP PCR tests, clearance, or resolved symptoms defined Cohort 3 recovery. Authors' analysis steps: By means of reference gene primer amplification, nucleated cell counts were estimated. Assay: immunoSEQ multiplex PCR; the TCRdb copy retains only in-frame clones and omits some. Clone size and the V and J calls come from that table; the DNA yielded D and trimming. The table includes hundreds of thousands of clones, around 86% detected once. This CDR3 has 13 amino acids. V lost 5 bases to trimming and J lost 8 bases, with 10 bases between them. Germline lookup yields CDR1 SGHTA and CDR2 FQGTGA.

The source of this sequence is a man between 60 and 75 years old who had recovered from COVID-19. Source material: PBMCs or T cells enriched from blood (not recorded which). This chain links TRBV7-3 with TRBJ1-6; a weak D match, TRBD1 (5 bases). DNA of the CDR3: TGTGCCAGCAGCAGGGGATCTGATTCACCCCTCCACTTT. It yields the protein CASSRGSDSPLHF. Drawing the rest from reference TRBV7-3 and TRBJ1-6, the complete variable domain is GAGVSQTPSNKVTEKGKYVELRCDPISGHTALYWYRQSLGQGPEFLIYFQGTGAADDSGLPNDRFFAVRPEGSVSTLKIQRTERGDSAVYLCASSRGSDSPLHFGNGTRLTVT.